The 31 T cell receptor beta chains in this list originate from one sample, sequenced in a study of CD4 T cell repertoires in COVID-19. Some clones are missing from TCRdb's copy, which holds only in-frame ones; the method was immunoSEQ multiplex PCR. The sample consists of some 80,000 clones, about 80% of them appearing once. Material: CD4+ T cells from peripheral blood, obtained after recovery from COVID-19. These TCRs come from a human donor who had COVID-19.

This chain connects TRBV27 to TRBJ2-1, with 9 bases fitting TRBD1. The germline V gene encodes CDR1 MNHEY and CDR2 SMNVEV (reference sequence). This CDR3 is built from 14 residues. The junction had 10 bases not matched to a gene; V was cut back by 6 bases and J by 10 bases. CDR3 region: CASRRGTGPWEQFF. CDR3 nucleotide sequence: TGTGCCAGCAGACGCGGGACAGGGCCGTGGGAGCAGTTCTTC.

This clone was recorded a few times. Other DNA variants within this sample encode the same CDR3. V gene TRBV5-4 combines with J gene TRBJ2-5; 9 positions agree with TRBD2. Trimming took 0 bases from V and 0 from J; bases not matched to a gene: 3. Germline V gives CDR1 SGHNT, CDR2 YYREEE (reference sequence). The CDR3 sequence is 16 residues long. The CDR3 is CASSLGLAGNQETQYF. CDR3 nucleotide sequence: TGTGCCAGCAGCTTGGGGCTAGCGGGGAACCAAGAGACCCAGTACTTC.

This clone appeared a single time. The rearrangement uses TRBV7-8 and TRBJ1-1; the D is unclear. The ends were cut back, 11 bases at V and 1 base at J, with 14 bases in the middle. Germline CDR1 is SGHVS and CDR2 is FQNEAQ. The CDR3 consists of 13 residues. DNA for the CDR3: TGTGCCTTATCGGGAGTTCCGAACACTGAAGCTTTCTTT. The encoded protein is CALSGVPNTEAFF.

The chain employs TRBV7-2 and TRBJ2-1, with 10 bases that match TRBD2. CDR1 is SGHTA and CDR2 is FQGNSA in the germline V gene. J gave up 4 bases and V 5 bases, and 14 bases lay outside the gene matches. The CDR3 runs to 18 residues. For the CDR3, the DNA is TGTGCCAGCAGCACCGTAAGGACTAGCGGAGATGGGTACAATGAGCAGTTCTTC. Its protein product is CASSTVRTSGDGYNEQFF.

The rearrangement uses TRBV28 and TRBJ2-2, with 7 positions matching TRBD1. This CDR3 has 16 residues. Germline CDR1 and CDR2: MDHEN and SYDVKM. V gave up 3 bases and J gave up 5 bases; unmatched junction bases: 9. CDR3 sequence (DNA): TGTGCCAGCAGTTTTTCCGGGGACAGTTTAACCGGGGAGCTGTTTTTT. It translates to CASSFSGDSLTGELFF.

The chain uses TRBV7-9 and TRBJ1-1; 9 nucleotides agree with TRBD1. The germline V gene has CDR1 SEHNR and CDR2 FQNEAQ (reference sequence). The CDR3 spans 13 residues. The junction had 2 bases not matched to a gene; V was cut back by 6 bases and J by 3 bases. CDR3 residues: CASRGQGDTEAFF. In nucleotides, the CDR3 is TGTGCCAGCAGGGGACAGGGAGACACTGAAGCTTTCTTT.

This rearrangement joins TRBV6-5 to TRBJ2-4; the match to TRBD1 covers 8 bases. Germline V gene lookup returns CDR1 MNHEY and CDR2 SVGAGI. The trim removed 5 bases at V and 7 bases at J, leaving 10 bases unmatched. The CDR3 loop spans 15 amino acids. The chain's CDR3 is CASSPLGQGRNIQYF. The DNA for the CDR3 is TGTGCCAGCAGTCCACTCGGACAGGGTCGTAACATTCAGTACTTC.

This chain connects TRBV27 to TRBJ2-4; weak D call: TRBD2 (6 bases). CDR3 size: 15 residues. Germline V lookup: CDR1 MNHEY, CDR2 SMNVEV (reference sequence). Trimming removed 3 bases from V and 2 bases from J, with 11 bases in between. This chain's CDR3 is CASSLYAGSKNIQYF. As DNA, the CDR3 is TGTGCCAGCAGTTTGTATGCGGGGTCCAAAAACATTCAGTACTTC.

V gene TRBV11-3 combines with J gene TRBJ2-3; D is unclear. Trimming cost V 3 bases and J 0 bases, with 7 bases left between them. The CDR3 covers 14 residues. The germline V gene has CDR1 SGHNT and CDR2 YENEEA. CDR3 DNA: TGTGCCAGCAGCTTGAGAACCAGCACAGATACGCAGTATTTT. Translating it yields CASSLRTSTDTQYF.

This chain uses TRBV6-5 with TRBJ2-3; no firm D call. Germline V gene sequence: CDR1 MNHEY, CDR2 SVGAGI. This CDR3 has 13 amino acids. The V gene lost 6 bases and the J gene lost 2 bases, with 9 bases spanning the gap. The CDR3 is CASSGPYTDTQYF. DNA for the CDR3: TGTGCCAGCAGCGGACCTTACACAGATACGCAGTATTTT.

This clone was counted between two and nine times. The rearrangement uses TRBV9 and TRBJ2-1, with 10 bases that match TRBD2. Germline V gene data show CDR1 as SGDLS and CDR2 as YYNGEE. The CDR3 has 16 amino acids. Unmatched junction bases numbered 4, after V lost 0 bases and J lost 4 bases. As DNA, the CDR3 is TGTGCCAGCAGCGTAGATGTAGCGGGGGGTTACAATGAGCAGTTCTTC. Translation: CASSVDVAGGYNEQFF.

The chain combines TRBV27 with TRBJ2-7, with D possibly TRBD1 on 6 matching bases. Trimming cost V 5 bases and J 4 bases, with 21 bases left between them. CDR1 and CDR2 from the germline V gene are MNHEY and SMNVEV (reference sequence). This CDR3 is 16 amino acids long. The CDR3 reads CASSPLTPTGTYEQYF. As DNA, the CDR3 is TGTGCCAGCAGTCCGCTGACCCCGACAGGCACATACGAGCAGTACTTC.

The V and J genes are TRBV6-5 and TRBJ1-6, with 9 bases aligning to TRBD1. The germline gives CDR1 MNHEY, CDR2 SVGAGI. Trimming took 5 bases from V and 8 from J; bases not matched to a gene: 4. This CDR3 region has 14 residues. CDR3 sequence reads: CASSNRDRDSPLHF. The DNA of the CDR3 is TGTGCCAGCAGTAACCGGGACAGGGATTCACCCCTCCACTTT.

This clone was seen a single time. This rearrangement joins TRBV28 to TRBJ2-1; 9 nucleotides align to TRBD2. The CDR3 is made up of 16 amino acids. Germline trimming cut 4 bases from V and 5 bases from J; bases unmatched to any gene: 9. Looked up from germline, CDR1 is MDHEN and CDR2 is SYDVKM. The DNA for the CDR3 is TGTGCCAGCAGTTCTCCCGGGACTAGCCTCCACAATGAGCAGTTCTTC. Amino acid sequence: CASSSPGTSLHNEQFF.

This clone appeared a few times. This CDR3 is CASSLGTGGQPQHF. The CDR3 coding sequence is TGTGCCAGCAGTCTTGGGACAGGTGGCCAGCCCCAGCATTTT. The genes are TRBV6-2 or TRBV6-3 and TRBJ1-5; 8 nucleotides match TRBD1. Germline values: CDR1 MNHEY, CDR2 SVGEGT. The J segment lost 7 bases and the V segment lost 5 bases, leaving 7 bases of the junction unmatched. The CDR3 is 14 amino acids.

This chain connects TRBV19 to TRBJ1-4; weak D call: TRBD1 (5 bases). The CDR3 length is 14 residues. Trimming pared 3 bases from V and 13 bases from J, leaving 18 bases between. CDR1 and CDR2 from the germline V gene are LNHDA and SQIVND (reference sequence). CDR3 loop: CASSMGRSGEGLFF. As DNA, the CDR3 is TGTGCCAGTAGTATGGGGCGAAGCGGGGAAGGACTGTTTTTT.

V and J are TRBV6-2 or TRBV6-3 and TRBJ2-7, with D perhaps TRBD2 (5 bases). The germline V and J ends were trimmed by 5 bases and 5 bases, with 10 bases remaining between them. This CDR3 has 12 residues. CDR1 is MNHEY, CDR2 SVGEGT, per germline. The CDR3: CASSRPLDEQYF. In nucleotides, the CDR3 is TGTGCCAGCAGTCGCCCACTAGACGAGCAGTACTTC.

V usage is TRBV6-5 and J usage is TRBJ2-7; D is possibly TRBD1 or TRBD2 (5 bases each). The CDR3 is 16 amino acids. With 4 bases removed from V and 1 base from J, the gap between germline ends came to 17 bases. Germline V lookup: CDR1 MNHEY, CDR2 SVGAGI. CDR3 in DNA: TGTGCCAGCAGTTCCGTGAGGGGTCAGGTATCCTACGAGCAGTACTTC. This translates into CASSSVRGQVSYEQYF.

The genes are TRBV24-1 and TRBJ2-1, with 10 bases matching TRBD2. Looked up from germline, CDR1 is KGHDR and CDR2 is SFDVKD. The CDR3 runs to 18 residues. The V gene end was trimmed by 5 bases and the J gene end by 0 bases; junction bases not matched to a gene: 9. The CDR3 here is CATSGPGLADSSYNEQFF. The DNA for the CDR3 is TGTGCCACCAGTGGACCCGGACTAGCGGATAGCTCCTACAATGAGCAGTTCTTC.

The rearrangement joins TRBV6-5 to TRBJ2-1; TRBD1 matches 7 bases. CDR1 and CDR2 from the germline V gene are MNHEY and SVGAGI. The CDR3 runs 13 residues. The V segment lost 8 bases and the J segment 1 base; nucleotides outside the gene matches: 2. The CDR3 DNA is TGTGCCAGCTCGGGACAGTCCTACAATGAGCAGTTCTTC. Residues: CASSGQSYNEQFF.

The gene calls are TRBV18 and TRBJ1-3; no clear D gene. Deletions cut 6 bases from V and 2 bases from J, with 14 bases between. The V gene's germline CDR1 is KGHSH and CDR2 LQKENI. The CDR3 runs to 15 residues. The CDR3 sequence is CASSQAQQAGNTIYF. CDR3 coding DNA: TGTGCCAGCTCTCAAGCCCAGCAAGCTGGAAACACCATATATTTT.

The chain links TRBV30 to TRBJ2-4; 7 bases fit TRBD1. The CDR3 loop spans 12 amino acids. Trimming cost V 4 bases and J 7 bases; bases outside gene matches: 4. Germline CDR1 is GTSNPN and CDR2 is SVGIG (reference sequence). As DNA, the CDR3 is TGTGCCTGGAATACAGGGGAGAACATTCAGTACTTC. It is translated as CAWNTGENIQYF. Full variable domain (remainder filled in from reference TRBV30 and TRBJ2-4): SQTIHQWPATLVQPVGSPLSLECTVEGTSNPNLYWYRQAAGRGLQLLFYSVGIGQISSEVPQNLSASRPQDRQFILSSKKLLLSDSGFYLCAWNTGENIQYFGAGTRLSVL.

The chain is built from TRBV14 and TRBJ2-5; D not resolved. V was clipped by 4 bases and J by 1 base, with 1 base between them. Germline V gene data show CDR1 as SGHDN and CDR2 as FVKESK. This CDR3 has 11 residues. CDR3 loop: CASSRQETQYF. CDR3 DNA sequence: TGTGCCAGCAGCCGCCAAGAGACCCAGTACTTC.

The chain recombines TRBV9 with TRBJ2-2; possibly TRBD1 for D (5 bases). The germline V gene encodes CDR1 SGDLS and CDR2 YYNGEE. V gave up 4 bases and J gave up 0 bases, with 10 bases separating them. The CDR3 is 15 amino acids. The CDR3, as DNA: TGTGCCAGCAGCTTGCGACAGACGAACACCGGGGAGCTGTTTTTT. Residues: CASSLRQTNTGELFF.

The gene calls are TRBV5-1 and TRBJ1-2; D gene unclear. Germline V gene lookup returns CDR1 SGHRS and CDR2 YFSETQ. The CDR3 sequence is 13 residues long. V shed 2 bases and J shed 2 bases, with 7 bases lying between them. This CDR3 is CASSLENNYGYTF. The DNA for the CDR3 is TGCGCCAGCAGCTTAGAAAACAACTATGGCTACACCTTC.

The chain employs TRBV6-6 and TRBJ1-5, with D uncertain. The CDR3 is 16 residues long. V was clipped by 5 bases and J by 2 bases, with 16 bases between them. Germline CDR1 reads MNHNY; CDR2 reads SVGAGI (reference sequence). CDR3 region: CASSRGRIQGNQPQHF. Written as DNA, the CDR3 is TGTGCCAGCAGTCGAGGACGCATCCAAGGCAATCAGCCCCAGCATTTT.

The chain joins TRBV28 to TRBJ2-7, with 7 nucleotides matching TRBD2. The germline gives CDR1 MDHEN, CDR2 SYDVKM. J was trimmed by 6 bases and V by 2 bases; bases with no gene match: 10. The CDR3 contains 15 residues. The CDR3 loop is CASSLAGTTVGEQYF. CDR3 DNA: TGTGCCAGCAGTTTAGCAGGGACTACCGTTGGCGAGCAGTACTTC.

The chain carries TRBV19 and TRBJ2-3; the D is unclear. The germline CDR1 and CDR2 sequences are LNHDA and SQIVND (reference sequence). The CDR3 is made up of 15 amino acids. Between the trimmed V and J ends, which lost 4 bases and 2 bases, there was a span of 13 bases. The CDR3 DNA reads as TGTGCCAGTAGTACCCGTGGCGGCTACACAGATACGCAGTATTTT. Translation gives CASSTRGGYTDTQYF.

The genes are TRBV3-1 (or the pseudogene TRBV3-2) and TRBJ1-3; D gene ambiguous. The CDR3 spans 15 residues. The germline CDR1 and CDR2 sequences are LGHDT and YNNKEL (reference sequence). V was trimmed by 0 bases and J by 4 bases, leaving 10 bases between them. The CDR3 region has the DNA TGTGCCAGCAGCCAAGATATGGTGAAAGGAAACACCATATATTTT. Encoded protein: CASSQDMVKGNTIYF.

The genes are TRBV5-6 and TRBJ2-5, with TRBD2 as a possible D gene (6 bases). CDR1 is SGHDT and CDR2 is YYEEEE in the germline V gene. The CDR3 is 15 amino acids. Between the trimmed V and J ends, which lost 3 bases and 1 base, there was a span of 13 bases. In DNA, the CDR3 is TGTGCCAGCAGCTCCAACCGGGACTTCCAAGAGACCCAGTACTTC. Protein product: CASSSNRDFQETQYF.

The chain uses TRBV24-1 and TRBJ2-7; D may be TRBD2 (7 bases). Germline loops: CDR1 KGHDR, CDR2 SFDVKD. Between the trimmed V and J ends, which lost 7 bases and 2 bases, there was a span of 17 bases. The CDR3 covers 15 residues. CDR3 DNA sequence: TGTGCCACCAGCCGGGCGGGGGCCTCTACCTACGAGCAGTACTTC. Protein product: CATSRAGASTYEQYF.